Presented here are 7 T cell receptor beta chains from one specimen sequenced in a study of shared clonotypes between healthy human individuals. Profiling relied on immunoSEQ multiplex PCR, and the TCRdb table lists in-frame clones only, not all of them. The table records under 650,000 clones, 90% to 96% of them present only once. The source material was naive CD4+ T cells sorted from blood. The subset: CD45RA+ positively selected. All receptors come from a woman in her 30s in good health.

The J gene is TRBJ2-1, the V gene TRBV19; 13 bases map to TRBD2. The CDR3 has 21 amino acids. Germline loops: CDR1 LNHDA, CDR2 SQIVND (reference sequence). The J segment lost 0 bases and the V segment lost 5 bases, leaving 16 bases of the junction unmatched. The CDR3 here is CASSAASGLAGKLSSYNEQFF. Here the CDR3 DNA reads TGTGCCAGTAGTGCCGCTTCGGGACTAGCGGGGAAATTAAGCTCCTACAATGAGCAGTTCTTC.

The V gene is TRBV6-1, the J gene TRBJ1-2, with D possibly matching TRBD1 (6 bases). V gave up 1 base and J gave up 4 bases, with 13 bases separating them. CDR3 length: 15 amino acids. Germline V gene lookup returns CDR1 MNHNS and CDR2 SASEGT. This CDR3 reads CASSEGAGGSYGYTF. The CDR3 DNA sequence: TGTGCCAGCAGTGAAGGGGCGGGGGGCAGCTATGGCTACACCTTC.

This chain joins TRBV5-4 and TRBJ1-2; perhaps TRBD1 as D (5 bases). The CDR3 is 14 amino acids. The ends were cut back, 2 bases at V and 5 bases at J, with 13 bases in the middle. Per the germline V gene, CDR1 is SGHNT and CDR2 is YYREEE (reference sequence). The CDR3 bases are TGTGCCAGCAGCTTAATGGGACTTATTTATGGCTACACCTTC. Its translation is CASSLMGLIYGYTF.

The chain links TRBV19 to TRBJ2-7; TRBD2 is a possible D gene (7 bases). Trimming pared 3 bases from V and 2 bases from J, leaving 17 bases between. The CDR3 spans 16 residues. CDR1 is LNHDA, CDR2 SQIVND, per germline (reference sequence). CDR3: CASSMSGGGTPYEQYF. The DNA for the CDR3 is TGTGCCAGTAGTATGTCGGGGGGCGGAACCCCCTACGAGCAGTACTTC.

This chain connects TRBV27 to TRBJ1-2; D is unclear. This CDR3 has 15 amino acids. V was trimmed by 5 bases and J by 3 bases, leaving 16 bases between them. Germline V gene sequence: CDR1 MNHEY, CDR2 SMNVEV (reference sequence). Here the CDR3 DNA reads TGTGCCAGCAGTCCGCGGGGATGGGAGTACTATGGCTACACCTTC. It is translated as CASSPRGWEYYGYTF.

The CDR3 sequence is CASSRTVYEQYF. As DNA, the CDR3 is TGTGCCAGCAGCCGGACGGTCTACGAGCAGTACTTC. The rearrangement links TRBV28 to TRBJ2-7; the D is unclear. The germline CDR1 and CDR2 sequences are MDHEN and SYDVKM. The CDR3 length is 12 residues. The V end lost 6 bases, the J end lost 3 bases, and 9 bases lay between the germline ends. The variable domain in full, with the rest retrieved from reference TRBV28 and TRBJ2-7, is DVKVTQSSRYLVKRTGEKVFLECVQDMDHENMFWYRQDPGLGLRLIYFSYDVKMKEKGDIPEGYSVSREKKERFSLILESASTNQTSMYLCASSRTVYEQYFGPGTRLTVT.

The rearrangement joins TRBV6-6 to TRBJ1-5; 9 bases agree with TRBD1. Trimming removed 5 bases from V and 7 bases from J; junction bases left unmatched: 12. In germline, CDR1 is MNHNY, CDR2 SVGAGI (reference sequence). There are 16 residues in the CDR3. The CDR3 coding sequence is TGTGCCAGCAGTCAGAGGACAGGGGAACTTTGGCAGCCCCAGCATTTT. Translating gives CASSQRTGELWQPQHF.